The present T cell receptor beta chain was sequenced within a study of PD-L1 blockade in urothelial cancer. In the study overall: About 90% of the 29 patients comprised males who had bladder-origin urothelial cancer. Blood analysis was done at 3 weeks (second dose) and 6 weeks after treatment began.

TCRdb keeps only in-frame clones here, not all; method: immunoSEQ multiplex PCR. The sample contains about 90,000 clones, approximately 87% of which appear only once. The CDR3 runs to 14 residues. CDR1 is GTSNPN and CDR2 is SVGIG in the germline V gene (reference sequence). The junction had 4 bases not matched to a gene; V was cut back by 3 bases and J by 7 bases. Time point given: peripheral blood 6 weeks after treatment start. This chain links TRBV30 with TRBJ1-4; TRBD1 aligns across 11 bases. The sequencing used PBMCs, collected around atezolizumab (anti-PD-L1) treatment. This sequence was found in a man aged 65-85 years with urothelial cancer. Written as DNA, the CDR3 is TGTGCCTGGAGCGAAGGACAGGGGGCTGAAAAACTGTTTTTT. As protein: CAWSEGQGAEKLFF.